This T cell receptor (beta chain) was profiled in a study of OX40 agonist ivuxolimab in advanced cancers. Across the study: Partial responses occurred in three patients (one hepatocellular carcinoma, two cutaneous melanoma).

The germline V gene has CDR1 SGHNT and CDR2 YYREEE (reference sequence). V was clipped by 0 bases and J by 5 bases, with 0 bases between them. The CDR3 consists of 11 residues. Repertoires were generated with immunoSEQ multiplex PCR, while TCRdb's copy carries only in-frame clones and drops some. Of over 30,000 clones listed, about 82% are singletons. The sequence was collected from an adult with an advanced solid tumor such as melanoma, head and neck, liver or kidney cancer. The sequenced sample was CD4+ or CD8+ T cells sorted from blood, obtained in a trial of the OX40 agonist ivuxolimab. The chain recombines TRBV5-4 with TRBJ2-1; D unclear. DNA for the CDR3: TGTGCCAGCAGCTTGGACAATGAGCAGTTCTTC. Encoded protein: CASSLDNEQFF.